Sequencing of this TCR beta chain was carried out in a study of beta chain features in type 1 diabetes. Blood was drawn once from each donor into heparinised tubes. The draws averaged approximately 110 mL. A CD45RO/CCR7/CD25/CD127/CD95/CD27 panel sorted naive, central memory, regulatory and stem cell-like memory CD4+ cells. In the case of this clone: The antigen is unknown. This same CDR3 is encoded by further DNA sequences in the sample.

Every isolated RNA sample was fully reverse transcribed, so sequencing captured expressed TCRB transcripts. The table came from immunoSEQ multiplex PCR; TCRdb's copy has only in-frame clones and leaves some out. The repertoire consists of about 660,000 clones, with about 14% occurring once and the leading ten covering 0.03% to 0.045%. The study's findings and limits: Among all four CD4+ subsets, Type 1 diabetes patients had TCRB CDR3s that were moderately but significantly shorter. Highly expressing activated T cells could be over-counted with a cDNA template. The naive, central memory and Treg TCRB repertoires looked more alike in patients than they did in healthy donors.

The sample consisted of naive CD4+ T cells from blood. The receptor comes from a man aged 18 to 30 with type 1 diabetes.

The CDR3 sequence is CASSLVGQGNQPQHF. The CDR3 bases are TGTGCCAGCAGCTTAGTGGGACAGGGCAATCAGCCCCAGCATTTT. The gene calls are TRBV7-2 and TRBJ1-5, with 8 positions matching TRBD1. V was clipped by 1 base and J by 2 bases; unmatched bases: 1. CDR3 size: 15 residues. Per the germline V gene, CDR1 is SGHTA and CDR2 is FQGNSA.